One and the same sample provided the 20 T cell receptor beta chains below, sequenced in a study of blood T cell repertoires in COVID-19. Clones were read by immunoSEQ multiplex PCR, and TCRdb kept only the in-frame ones, dropping some. In the table there are roughly 170,000 clones, 70% to 90% of which are singletons. Sequencing was done on a sample of PBMCs or T cells enriched from blood (not recorded which). Every receptor here comes from a woman in her forties or fifties who had recovered from COVID-19.

The chain couples TRBV5-1 to TRBJ1-1, with no clear D. The length of the CDR3 is 12 residues. The V and J ends lost 4 bases and 2 bases respectively, with 6 bases between them. Germline V lookup: CDR1 SGHRS, CDR2 YFSETQ. DNA of the CDR3: TGCGCCAGCAGCCTGTTAAACACTGAAGCTTTCTTT. This codes for CASSLLNTEAFF.

The J gene is TRBJ1-1, the V gene TRBV3-1 (or the pseudogene TRBV3-2), with D unresolved. Trimming cost V 1 base and J 6 bases, with 9 bases left between them. Looked up from germline, CDR1 is LGHDT and CDR2 is YNNKEL (reference sequence). The CDR3 loop spans 13 amino acids. CDR3 nucleotide sequence: TGTGCCAGCAGCCAAGGGGGAGTCCCTGAAGCTTTCTTT. Translation: CASSQGGVPEAFF.

The chain uses TRBV15 and TRBJ1-4; 10 positions match TRBD1. The CDR3 runs 16 residues. Germline assignment: CDR1 LNHNV and CDR2 YYDKDF (reference sequence). The ends lost 8 bases at V and 4 bases at J; junction bases unmatched: 10. CDR3 DNA sequence: TGTGCCACCGGACGAGGAGGGGACAGGGGTAATGAAAAACTGTTTTTT. It codes for CATGRGGDRGNEKLFF.

The chain combines TRBV30 with TRBJ2-2, with 15 bases lining up with TRBD2. V lost 5 bases to trimming and J lost 6 bases; unmatched junction nucleotides: 10. The length of the CDR3 is 17 residues. The germline V gene has CDR1 GTSNPN and CDR2 SVGIG (reference sequence). The CDR3 protein is CAWSGLAGGIRPGELFF. CDR3 sequence (DNA): TGTGCCTGGTCGGGACTAGCGGGAGGAATTCGGCCCGGGGAGCTGTTTTTT.

V usage is TRBV7-2 and J usage is TRBJ2-7; D uncertain. Trimming removed 0 bases from V and 4 bases from J, with 10 bases in between. Germline V gene data show CDR1 as SGHTA and CDR2 as FQGNSA. The CDR3 contains 14 residues. The CDR3 is CASSLAAPGYEQYV. The DNA of the CDR3 is TGTGCCAGCAGCTTAGCGGCACCCGGGTACGAGCAGTACGTC.

The V gene is TRBV25-1, the J gene TRBJ1-4, with D unclear. The CDR3 covers 10 residues. The germline V gene has CDR1 MGHDK and CDR2 SYGVNS. V lost 7 bases to trimming and J lost 7 bases, with 4 bases between them. CDR3 DNA: TGTGCCAGCAACGGTGAAAAACTGTTTTTT. The encoded protein is CASNGEKLFF.

In this sample, this clone turned up once. The genes are TRBV7-9 and TRBJ1-1; no reliable D call. V was clipped by 5 bases and J by 0 bases, with 16 bases between them. Germline V gene sequence: CDR1 SEHNR, CDR2 FQNEAQ (reference sequence). The CDR3 extends over 16 amino acids. CDR3 in DNA: TGTGCCAGCAGCAAAGGCCTACTGACTTTGAACACTGAAGCTTTCTTT. Protein: CASSKGLLTLNTEAFF.

The rearrangement uses TRBV7-2 and TRBJ2-7, with 12 nucleotides matching TRBD2. CDR3 length equals 15 residues. Germline V CDR1 and CDR2: SGHTA, FQGNSA. With V trimmed by 5 bases and J by 3 bases, 5 bases remained unmatched. The CDR3 sequence is CASSLRTSGIYEQYV. DNA for the CDR3: TGTGCCAGCAGCCTACGGACTAGCGGGATCTACGAGCAGTACGTC.

CDR3 in amino acids: CASSDPTGVGRNTIYF. The CDR3 DNA sequence: TGTGCCAGCAGTGACCCGACAGGGGTCGGAAGAAACACCATATATTTT. The chain carries TRBV6-2 or TRBV6-3 and TRBJ1-3; 8 bases match TRBD1. Germline V CDR1 and CDR2: MNHEY, SVGEGT. V trimming: 5 bases; J trimming: 5 bases; junction bases outside the gene matches: 11. The CDR3 runs to 16 residues.

The rearrangement uses TRBV3-1 (or the pseudogene TRBV3-2) and TRBJ1-2; possible D gene TRBD1, 5 bases. The V end was cut by 0 bases, the J end by 8 bases, with 10 bases between. The germline V gene has CDR1 LGHDT and CDR2 YNNKEL (reference sequence). This CDR3 comprises 13 residues. The CDR3 DNA reads as TGTGCCAGCAGCCAAGATGGGGCTAAGGGCTACACCTTC. Protein: CASSQDGAKGYTF.

The genes are TRBV18 and TRBJ1-1; D is possibly TRBD1 (5 bases). Trimming took off 1 base at V and 0 bases at J, with 12 bases between the two ends. The CDR3 loop spans 16 amino acids. Germline V gene lookup returns CDR1 KGHSH and CDR2 LQKENI. The CDR3 spells CASSPQGLTLNTEAFF. As DNA, the CDR3 is TGTGCCAGCTCACCACAGGGGCTGACTCTGAACACTGAAGCTTTCTTT. The full variable domain, with the rest looked up from reference TRBV18 and TRBJ1-1, is NAGVMQNPRHLVRRRGQEARLRCSPMKGHSHVYWYRQLPEEGLKFMVYLQKENIIDESGMPKERFSAEFPKEGPSILRIQQVVRGDSAAYFCASSPQGLTLNTEAFFGQGTRLTVV.

This clone was recorded many times. V gene TRBV6-5 combines with J gene TRBJ2-3, with 9 bases fitting TRBD2. J was trimmed by 4 bases and V by 0 bases; bases with no gene match: 2. The V gene's germline CDR1 is MNHEY and CDR2 SVGAGI. This CDR3 contains 15 residues. The CDR3 sequence: CASSYSSGSPDTQYF. The DNA of the CDR3 is TGTGCCAGCAGTTACTCTAGCGGGAGCCCAGATACGCAGTATTTT.

The gene calls are TRBV2 and TRBJ2-1; D gene uncertain. Trimming removed 8 bases from V and 6 bases from J, with 5 bases in between. This CDR3 comprises 10 residues. Germline loops: CDR1 SNHLY, CDR2 FYNNEI. CDR3 loop: CASLLNEQFF. CDR3 nucleotide sequence: TGTGCCAGCCTTCTCAATGAGCAGTTCTTC.

The chain has TRBV4-1 and TRBJ1-1; possibly TRBD1 for D (6 bases). The germline V and J ends were trimmed by 3 bases and 1 base, with 15 bases remaining between them. The CDR3 covers 16 residues. Germline loops: CDR1 MGHRA, CDR2 YSYEKL. The CDR3 sequence is CASSQRFGQTNTEAFF. The CDR3 nucleotides read TGCGCCAGCAGCCAGCGTTTCGGACAGACGAACACTGAAGCTTTCTTT.

J is TRBJ1-5 and V is TRBV4-1, with 9 bases identical to TRBD1. This CDR3 region has 16 residues. J lost 10 bases, V lost 2 bases, and 12 bases had no gene match. Germline V gene lookup returns CDR1 MGHRA and CDR2 YSYEKL. The DNA of the CDR3 is TGCGCCAGCAGCCAACTGACTCCGGGACAGGGTGGACCCCAGCATTTT. The encoded protein is CASSQLTPGQGGPQHF.

The chain uses TRBV28 and TRBJ1-2, with 9 nucleotides matching TRBD1. Germline CDR1 and CDR2: MDHEN and SYDVKM. The CDR3 is made up of 17 amino acids. The trim removed 3 bases at V and 4 bases at J, leaving 12 bases unmatched. CDR3 nucleotide sequence: TGTGCCAGCAGTTTCCAGTCGACAGGGGGAACCAGCTATGGCTACACCTTC. Residues: CASSFQSTGGTSYGYTF.

V gene TRBV19 combines with J gene TRBJ1-1; D is possibly TRBD1 (6 bases). The germline V gene encodes CDR1 LNHDA and CDR2 SQIVND (reference sequence). The V end lost 9 bases, the J end lost 3 bases, and 17 bases lay between the germline ends. The CDR3 contains 14 residues. The CDR3 spells CASKNRVGDTEAFF. In DNA form, the CDR3 reads TGTGCCAGCAAGAACAGGGTCGGGGACACTGAAGCTTTCTTT.

This sequence joins TRBV6-5 and TRBJ2-7, with D perhaps matching TRBD2 (5 bases). The V end was cut by 8 bases, the J end by 3 bases, with 14 bases between. This CDR3 has 13 residues. Germline CDR1 and CDR2: MNHEY and SVGAGI. CDR3 loop: CASAWKGVYEQYV. CDR3 bases: TGTGCCAGCGCTTGGAAGGGAGTCTACGAGCAGTACGTC.

V is TRBV28 and J is TRBJ1-6, with D possibly being TRBD1 (6 bases). V was cut by 6 bases and J by 7 bases, with 19 bases left in between. This CDR3 contains 16 residues. Germline V lookup: CDR1 MDHEN, CDR2 SYDVKM. The CDR3 DNA reads TGTGCCAGCAGGTCTAAACAGGGAGCCCTAAATTCACCCCTCCACTTT. Amino acids: CASRSKQGALNSPLHF.

The J gene is TRBJ1-6, the V gene TRBV5-4; a possible D gene is TRBD1 (5 bases). Germline V lookup: CDR1 SGHNT, CDR2 YYREEE (reference sequence). Trimming cost V 4 bases and J 6 bases, with 17 bases left between them. CDR3 size: 16 residues. Here the CDR3 DNA reads TGTGCCAGCAGCCTCTTCGCGGGGGGAGGTAATTCACCCCTCCACTTT. It codes for CASSLFAGGGNSPLHF. The whole variable domain, filled in from reference TRBV5-4 and TRBJ1-6, reads ETGVTQSPTHLIKTRGQQVTLRCSSQSGHNTVSWYQQALGQGPQFIFQYYREEENGRGNFPPRFSGLQFPNYSSELNVNALELDDSALYLCASSLFAGGGNSPLHFGNGTRLTVT.